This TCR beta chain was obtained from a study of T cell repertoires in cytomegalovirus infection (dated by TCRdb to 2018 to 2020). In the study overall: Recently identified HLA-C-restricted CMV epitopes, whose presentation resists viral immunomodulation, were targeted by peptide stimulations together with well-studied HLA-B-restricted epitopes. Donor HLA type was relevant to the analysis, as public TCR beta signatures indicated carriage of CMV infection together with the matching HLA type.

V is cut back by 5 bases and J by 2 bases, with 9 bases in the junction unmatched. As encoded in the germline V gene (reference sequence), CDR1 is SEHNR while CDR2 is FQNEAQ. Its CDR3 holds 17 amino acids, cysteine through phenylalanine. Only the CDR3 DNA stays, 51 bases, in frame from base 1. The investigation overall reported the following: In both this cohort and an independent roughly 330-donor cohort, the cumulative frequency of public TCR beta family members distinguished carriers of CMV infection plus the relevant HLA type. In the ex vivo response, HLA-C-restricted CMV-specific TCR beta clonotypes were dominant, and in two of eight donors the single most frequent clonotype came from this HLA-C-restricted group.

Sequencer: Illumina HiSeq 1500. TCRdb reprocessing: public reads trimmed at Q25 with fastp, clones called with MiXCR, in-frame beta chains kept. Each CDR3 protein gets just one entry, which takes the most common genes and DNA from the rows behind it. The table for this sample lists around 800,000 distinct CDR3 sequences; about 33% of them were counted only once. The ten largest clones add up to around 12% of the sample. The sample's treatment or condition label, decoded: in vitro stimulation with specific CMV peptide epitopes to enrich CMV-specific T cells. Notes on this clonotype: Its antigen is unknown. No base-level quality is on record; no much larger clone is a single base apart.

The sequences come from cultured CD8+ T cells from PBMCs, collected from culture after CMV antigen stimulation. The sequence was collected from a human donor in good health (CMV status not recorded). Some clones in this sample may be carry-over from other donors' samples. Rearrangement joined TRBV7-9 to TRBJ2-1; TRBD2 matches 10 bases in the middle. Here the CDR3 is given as CASSEGLALHAYNEQFF. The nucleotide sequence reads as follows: TGTGCCAGCAGCGAGGGACTAGCGCTTCACGCCTACAATGAGCAGTTCTTC.